The 20 T cell receptor beta chains below all came from one sample that was sequenced in a study of T cells in Graves' hyperthyroidism and ophthalmopathy. Regions amplified from RNA transcripts were the TCR beta CDR3 regions. During a first-round RT-PCR of the TCR CDR3, the HTBI primer set was used. TCRdb recomputed calls from the multiplex PCR reads with MiXCR, one row per CDR3 protein. The sample lists about 400,000 distinct CDR3 sequences; roughly 15% were seen once. The sample consisted of blood. Receptor source: a woman aged 55-69 years with Graves' ophthalmopathy.

The table lists this clonotype with a few counts. This chain connects TRBV20-1 to TRBJ2-3; TRBD2 matches at 15 bases. This CDR3 contains 16 residues. J lost 4 bases, V lost 6 bases, and 8 bases had no gene match. CDR1 is DFQATT, CDR2 SNEGSKA, per germline (reference sequence). The chain's CDR3 is CSAPGLAGGRADTQYF. The CDR3 nucleotides read TGCAGTGCCCCGGGACTAGCGGGAGGACGGGCAGATACGCAGTATTTT.

This clonotype came up many times. V and J are TRBV30 and TRBJ2-7, with TRBD2 matching 8 bases. Trimming removed 0 bases from V and 2 bases from J; junction bases left unmatched: 6. CDR3 length: 15 residues. Germline V gives CDR1 GTSNPN, CDR2 SVGIG (reference sequence). In DNA, the CDR3 is TGTGCCTGGAGTGTAATCCGGGAGGGTCCCTACGAGCAGTACTTC. Translating gives CAWSVIREGPYEQYF. The whole variable domain, remainder taken from reference TRBV30 and TRBJ2-7, is SQTIHQWPATLVQPVGSPLSLECTVEGTSNPNLYWYRQAAGRGLQLLFYSVGIGQISSEVPQNLSASRPQDRQFILSSKKLLLSDSGFYLCAWSVIREGPYEQYFGPGTRLTVT.

This clonotype was counted many times. V gene TRBV28 combines with J gene TRBJ2-5; D may be TRBD2 (7 bases). There are 15 residues in the CDR3. CDR1 is MDHEN and CDR2 is SYDVKM in the germline V gene. Trimming removed 5 bases at V and 1 base at J, with 14 bases between. CDR3 in DNA: TGTGCCAGCAGTGGGGGGGGGGCTAGCCAAGAGACCCAGTACTTC. Protein sequence: CASSGGGASQETQYF.

This clonotype was detected many times. The rearrangement links TRBV4-1 to TRBJ2-2; D is unresolved. Per the germline V gene, CDR1 is MGHRA and CDR2 is YSYEKL. The CDR3 consists of 15 residues. Trimming left V 3 bases short and J 0 bases short, with 8 bases between. CDR3 loop: CASSQNSANTGELFF. As DNA, the CDR3 is TGCGCCAGCAGCCAGAACTCCGCGAACACCGGGGAGCTGTTTTTT.

The chain couples TRBV6-1 to TRBJ2-5; 9 nucleotides line up with TRBD2. V lost 5 bases to trimming and J lost 4 bases; unmatched junction nucleotides: 17. This CDR3 is 18 amino acids long. Germline lookup yields CDR1 MNHNS and CDR2 SASEGT. The DNA of the CDR3 is TGTGCCAGCAGTCCCATACCCGGGACTAGCACTGGGGGAGAGACCCAGTACTTC. It codes for CASSPIPGTSTGGETQYF.

This clonotype came up a few times. The chain carries TRBV20-1 and TRBJ2-5; TRBD1 agrees at 9 bases. CDR1 is DFQATT and CDR2 is SNEGSKA in the germline V gene (reference sequence). The CDR3 extends over 14 amino acids. V lost 5 bases, J lost 4 bases, and 8 bases stayed unmatched. The CDR3 DNA reads as TGCAGTGCTCCTGGACAGGGGAGAGGAGAGACCCAGTACTTC. This sequence encodes CSAPGQGRGETQYF.

This clonotype was seen a handful of times. A much larger clone differs from this one at a single base, so this may be a read error. The V and J genes are TRBV3-1 and TRBJ2-7; 9 bases align to TRBD1. Germline V gives CDR1 LGHDT, CDR2 YNNKEL (reference sequence). CDR3 length equals 15 residues. CDR3 protein: CVSSQDRGLSYEQYF. CDR3 DNA: TGTGTCAGCAGCCAGGACAGGGGCCTCTCGTACGAGCAGTACTTC.

The table lists this clonotype with many counts. The chain employs TRBV2 and TRBJ2-5; a weak D match, TRBD1 (6 bases). Trimming removed 0 bases from V and 1 base from J, with 15 bases in between. CDR1 and CDR2 (germline): SNHLY, FYNNEI. CDR3 length: 17 residues. The CDR3 DNA is TGTGCCAGCAGTGAAGCAACAGGGAGCATTCTCCAAGAGACCCAGTACTTC. Translated: CASSEATGSILQETQYF.

This clonotype was seen a single time. This chain connects TRBV27 to TRBJ1-2; D call uncertain. In germline, CDR1 is MNHEY, CDR2 SMNVEV (reference sequence). V lost 7 bases and J 2 bases, leaving 11 bases between the germline ends. The CDR3 has 13 amino acids. CDR3: CASKAVNNYGYTF. CDR3 nucleotide sequence: TGTGCCAGCAAGGCAGTGAACAACTATGGCTACACCTTC.

The sample holds many counts of this clonotype. The chain recombines TRBV5-1 with TRBJ2-7, with 7 bases matching TRBD1. Looked up from germline, CDR1 is SGHRS and CDR2 is YFSETQ. The V and J ends lost 3 bases and 2 bases, in that order; junction bases with no gene match: 11. The CDR3 length is 16 residues. CDR3 in DNA: TGCGCCAGCAGCTGGCCTCTTTCAGACAGGGCCTACGAGCAGTACTTC. It encodes CASSWPLSDRAYEQYF.

This clonotype was seen ten or more times. The CDR3, as DNA: TGCAGTGCTAGTATTTACGGGAAATTTAATGAGCAGTTCTTC. It encodes CSASIYGKFNEQFF. The chain recombines TRBV20-1 with TRBJ2-1, with D perhaps TRBD2 (5 bases). The length of the CDR3 is 14 residues. CDR1 and CDR2 (germline): DFQATT, SNEGSKA (reference sequence). V was cut by 3 bases and J by 7 bases, with 16 bases left in between.

The chain combines TRBV10-3 with TRBJ2-1; TRBD2 matches 8 bases. V was clipped by 3 bases and J by 10 bases; unmatched bases: 17. In germline, CDR1 is ENHRY, CDR2 SYGVKD. This CDR3 has 17 amino acids. The DNA for the CDR3 is TGTGCCATCAGTGACCCCGGCGGGAGGTCCACGCAAGGGGAGCAGTTCTTC. It codes for CAISDPGGRSTQGEQFF.

The chain is built from TRBV2 and TRBJ2-1, with 11 bases fitting TRBD2. The trim removed 2 bases at V and 5 bases at J, leaving 5 bases unmatched. There are 16 residues in the CDR3. Germline CDR1 SNHLY, CDR2 FYNNEI. The CDR3 sequence is CASSELAGGTNNEQFF. The CDR3 DNA reads as TGTGCCAGCAGTGAACTAGCGGGAGGTACTAACAATGAGCAGTTCTTC.

This clonotype was counted at least ten times. V and J are TRBV18 and TRBJ1-1, with TRBD1 matching 8 bases. Germline CDR1 reads KGHSH; CDR2 reads LQKENI. Germline trimming cut 4 bases from V and 7 bases from J; bases unmatched to any gene: 8. This CDR3 region has 14 residues. This CDR3 reads CASSLRSGTGEAFF. The DNA for the CDR3 is TGTGCCAGCTCACTACGATCCGGGACAGGTGAAGCTTTCTTT.

This clonotype was observed at least ten times. V and J are TRBV14 and TRBJ2-7; no definite D call. CDR1 SGHDN and CDR2 FVKESK come from the germline V gene. This CDR3 has 14 residues. Trimming took 1 base from V and 4 from J, leaving 11 bases between them. The CDR3 nucleotides are TGTGCCAGCAGCCAAGGGAATTGGCAGTACGAGCAGTACTTC. Protein: CASSQGNWQYEQYF.

This clonotype has ten or more counts. V and J are TRBV2 and TRBJ1-2, with D possibly matching TRBD1 (5 bases). CDR3 size: 11 residues. Trimming removed 6 bases at V and 8 bases at J, with 10 bases between. Germline CDR1 is SNHLY and CDR2 is FYNNEI. In DNA, the CDR3 is TGTGCCAGCAGCGGCGGGGGAGGCTACACCTTC. This encodes CASSGGGGYTF.

This clonotype has ten or more counts. This rearrangement joins TRBV12-3 or TRBV12-4 to TRBJ2-2, with D perhaps matching TRBD1 or TRBD2 (5 bases each). The CDR3 runs to 15 residues. V dropped 6 bases and J dropped 1 base, with 12 bases sitting between them. CDR3 in amino acids: CASRKGSRNTGELFF. The CDR3 DNA sequence: TGTGCCAGCAGAAAGGGGAGCCGGAACACCGGGGAGCTGTTTTTT.

This clonotype was seen many times. The chain carries TRBV9 and TRBJ2-7, with D maybe TRBD1 (6 bases). Germline V gives CDR1 SGDLS, CDR2 YYNGEE. The V gene lost 3 bases and the J gene lost 0 bases, with 7 bases spanning the gap. The CDR3 has 13 residues. CDR3 coding DNA: TGTGCCAGCAGCGGGGACAACTCCTACGAGCAGTACTTC. The encoded protein is CASSGDNSYEQYF.

As for this clonotype: This may be a read error, as it is one base from a much larger clone. This rearrangement joins TRBV2 to TRBJ2-7; a possible D gene is TRBD2 (6 bases). CDR3 length: 13 amino acids. Germline V CDR1 and CDR2: SNHLY, FYNNEI. CDR3: CASLSGRGYGQYF. Here the CDR3 DNA reads TGTGCCAGCCTTTCCGGGCGGGGCTACGGGCAGTACTTC.

Ten or more counts support this clonotype. The chain uses TRBV4-1 and TRBJ2-2, with a tentative D call TRBD1 (6 bases). V was trimmed by 5 bases and J by 6 bases, leaving 13 bases between them. Per the germline V gene, CDR1 is MGHRA and CDR2 is YSYEKL. CDR3 length equals 14 residues. This CDR3 reads CASSKRAGAGELFF. The CDR3, as DNA: TGCGCCAGCAGCAAAAGAGCAGGGGCCGGGGAGCTGTTTTTT.